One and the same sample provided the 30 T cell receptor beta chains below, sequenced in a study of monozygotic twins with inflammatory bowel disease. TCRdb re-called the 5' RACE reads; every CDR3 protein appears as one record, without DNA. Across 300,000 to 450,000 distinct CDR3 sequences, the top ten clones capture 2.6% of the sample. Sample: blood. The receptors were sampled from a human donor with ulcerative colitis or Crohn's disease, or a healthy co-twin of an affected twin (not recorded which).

This CDR3 reads CSAGSGRVNYGYTF. The genes are TRBV20-1 and TRBJ1-2; lacking DNA, the TRBD1 call made by TCRdb goes unchecked. The CDR3 has 14 residues. Germline V gene lookup returns CDR1 DFQATT and CDR2 SNEGSKA (reference sequence).

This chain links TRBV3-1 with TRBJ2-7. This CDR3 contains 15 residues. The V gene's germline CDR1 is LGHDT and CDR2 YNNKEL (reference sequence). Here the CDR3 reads CASSQGLDRVDEQYF.

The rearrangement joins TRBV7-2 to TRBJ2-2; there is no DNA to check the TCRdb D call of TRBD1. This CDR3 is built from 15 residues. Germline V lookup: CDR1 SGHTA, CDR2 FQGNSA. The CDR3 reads CASSSGQENTGELFF.

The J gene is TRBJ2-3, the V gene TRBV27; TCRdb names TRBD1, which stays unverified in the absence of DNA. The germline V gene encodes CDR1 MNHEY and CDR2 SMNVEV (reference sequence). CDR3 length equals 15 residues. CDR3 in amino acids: CASSLFRGLPDTQYF.

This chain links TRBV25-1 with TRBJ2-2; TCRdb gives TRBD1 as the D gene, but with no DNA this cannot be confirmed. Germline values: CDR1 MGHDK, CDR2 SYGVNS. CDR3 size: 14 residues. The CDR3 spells CASSALQGTGELFF.

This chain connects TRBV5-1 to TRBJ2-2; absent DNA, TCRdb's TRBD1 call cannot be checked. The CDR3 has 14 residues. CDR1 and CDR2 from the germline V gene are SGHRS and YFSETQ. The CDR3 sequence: CASRAGGGTGELFF.

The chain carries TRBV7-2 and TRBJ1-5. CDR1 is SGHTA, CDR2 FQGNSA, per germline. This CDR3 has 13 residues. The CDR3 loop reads CASSSSRDQPKHF. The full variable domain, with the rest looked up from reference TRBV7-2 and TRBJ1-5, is GAGVSQSPSNKVTEKGKDVELRCDPISGHTALYWYRQSLGQGLEFLIYFQGNSAPDKSGLPSDRFSAERTGGSVSTLTIQRTQQEDSAVYLCASSSSRDQPKHFGDGTRLSIL.

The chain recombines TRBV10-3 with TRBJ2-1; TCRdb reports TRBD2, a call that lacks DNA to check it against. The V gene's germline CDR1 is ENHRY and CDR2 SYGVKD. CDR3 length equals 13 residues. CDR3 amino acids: CATDSGGNNEQFF.

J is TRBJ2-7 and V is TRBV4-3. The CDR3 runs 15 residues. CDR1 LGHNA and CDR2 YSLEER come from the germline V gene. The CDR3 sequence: CASSQGANSIYEQYF.

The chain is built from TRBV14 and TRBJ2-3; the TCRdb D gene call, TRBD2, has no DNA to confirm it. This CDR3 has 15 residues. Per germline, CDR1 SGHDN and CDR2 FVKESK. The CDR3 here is CASSPERGLIDTQYF.

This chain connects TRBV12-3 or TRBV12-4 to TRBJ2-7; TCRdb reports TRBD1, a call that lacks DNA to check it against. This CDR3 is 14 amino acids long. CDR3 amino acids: CASSQGGGTYEQYF.

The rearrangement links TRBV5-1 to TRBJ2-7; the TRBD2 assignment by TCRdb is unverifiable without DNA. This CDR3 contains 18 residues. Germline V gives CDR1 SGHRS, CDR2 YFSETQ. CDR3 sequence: CASSSPGNRAPGPYEQYF.

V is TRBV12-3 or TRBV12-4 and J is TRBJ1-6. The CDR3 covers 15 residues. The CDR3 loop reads CASSRLSSYNSPLHF.

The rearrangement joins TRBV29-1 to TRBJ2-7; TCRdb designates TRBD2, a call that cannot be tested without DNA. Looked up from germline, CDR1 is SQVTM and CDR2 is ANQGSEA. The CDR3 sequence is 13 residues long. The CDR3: CSVDSGGTHEQYF.

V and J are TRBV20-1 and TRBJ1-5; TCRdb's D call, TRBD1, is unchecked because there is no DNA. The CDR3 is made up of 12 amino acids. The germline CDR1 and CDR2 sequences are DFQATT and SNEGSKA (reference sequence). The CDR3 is CSAPKDTLEQHF.

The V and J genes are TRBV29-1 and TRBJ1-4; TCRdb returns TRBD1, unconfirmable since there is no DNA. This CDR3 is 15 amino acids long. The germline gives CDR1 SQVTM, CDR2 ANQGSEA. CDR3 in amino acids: CSVEGDGPRGEKLFF.

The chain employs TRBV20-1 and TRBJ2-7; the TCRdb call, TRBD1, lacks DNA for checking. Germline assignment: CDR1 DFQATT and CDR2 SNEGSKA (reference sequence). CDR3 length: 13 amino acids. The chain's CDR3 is CSARETTGYEQYF.

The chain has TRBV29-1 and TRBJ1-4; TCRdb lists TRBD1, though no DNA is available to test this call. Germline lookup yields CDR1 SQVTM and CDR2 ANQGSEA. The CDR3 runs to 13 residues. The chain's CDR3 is CSVVWGATGKLFF.

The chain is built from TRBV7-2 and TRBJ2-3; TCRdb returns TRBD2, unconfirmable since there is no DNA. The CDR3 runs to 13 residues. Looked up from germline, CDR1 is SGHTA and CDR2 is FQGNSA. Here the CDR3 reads CASGMRGADTQYF.

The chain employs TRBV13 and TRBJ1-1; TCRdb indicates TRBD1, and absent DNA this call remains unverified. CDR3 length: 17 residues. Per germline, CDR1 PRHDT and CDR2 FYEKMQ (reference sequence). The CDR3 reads CASNRQAALGLNTEAFF.

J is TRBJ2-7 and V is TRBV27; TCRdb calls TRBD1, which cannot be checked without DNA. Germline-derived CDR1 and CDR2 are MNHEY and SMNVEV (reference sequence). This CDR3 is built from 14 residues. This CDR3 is CASSFNQGITEQYF.

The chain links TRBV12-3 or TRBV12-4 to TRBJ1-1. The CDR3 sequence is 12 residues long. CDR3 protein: CASSPIFAEAFF.

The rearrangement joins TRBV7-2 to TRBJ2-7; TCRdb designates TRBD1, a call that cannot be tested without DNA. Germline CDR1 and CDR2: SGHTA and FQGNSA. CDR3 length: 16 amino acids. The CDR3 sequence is CASSLGTGTGPYEQYF.

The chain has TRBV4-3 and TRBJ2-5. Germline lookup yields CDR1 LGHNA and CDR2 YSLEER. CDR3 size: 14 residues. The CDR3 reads CASSQDPSAETQYF.

CDR3 protein: CASRATAQRNTEAFF. The V and J genes are TRBV19 and TRBJ1-1; TCRdb gives TRBD1 as the D gene, but with no DNA this cannot be confirmed. This CDR3 has 15 residues. Germline CDR1 reads LNHDA; CDR2 reads SQIVND (reference sequence).

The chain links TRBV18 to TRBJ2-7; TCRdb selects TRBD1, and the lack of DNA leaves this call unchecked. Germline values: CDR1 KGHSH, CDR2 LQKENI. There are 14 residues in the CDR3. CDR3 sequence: CASSPDRGPNEQYF.

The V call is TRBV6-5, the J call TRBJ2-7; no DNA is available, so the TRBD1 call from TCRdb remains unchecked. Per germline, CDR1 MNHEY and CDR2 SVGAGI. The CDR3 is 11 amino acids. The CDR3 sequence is CASSQTGEQYF.

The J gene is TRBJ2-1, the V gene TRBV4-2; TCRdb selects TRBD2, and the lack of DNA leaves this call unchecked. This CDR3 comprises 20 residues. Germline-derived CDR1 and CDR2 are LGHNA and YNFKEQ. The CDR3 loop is CASSQDKATSGGASRNEQFF.

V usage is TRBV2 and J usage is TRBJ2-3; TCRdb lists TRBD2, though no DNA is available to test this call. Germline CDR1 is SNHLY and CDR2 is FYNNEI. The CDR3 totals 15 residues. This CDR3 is CASSGSTSGGNTQYF. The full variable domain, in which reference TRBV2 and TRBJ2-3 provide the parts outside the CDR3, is EPEVTQTPSHQVTQMGQEVILRCVPISNHLYFYWYRQILGQKVEFLVSFYNNEISEKSEIFDDQFSVERPDGSNFTLKIRSTKLEDSAMYFCASSGSTSGGNTQYFGPGTRLTVL.

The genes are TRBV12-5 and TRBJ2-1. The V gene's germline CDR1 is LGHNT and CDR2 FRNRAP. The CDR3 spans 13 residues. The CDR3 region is CASGTFSYNEQFF. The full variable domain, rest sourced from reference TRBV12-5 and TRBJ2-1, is DARVTQTPRHKVTEMGQEVTMRCQPILGHNTVFWYRQTMMQGLELLAYFRNRAPLDDSGMPKDRFSAEMPDATLATLKIQPSEPRDSAVYFCASGTFSYNEQFFGPGTRLTVL.